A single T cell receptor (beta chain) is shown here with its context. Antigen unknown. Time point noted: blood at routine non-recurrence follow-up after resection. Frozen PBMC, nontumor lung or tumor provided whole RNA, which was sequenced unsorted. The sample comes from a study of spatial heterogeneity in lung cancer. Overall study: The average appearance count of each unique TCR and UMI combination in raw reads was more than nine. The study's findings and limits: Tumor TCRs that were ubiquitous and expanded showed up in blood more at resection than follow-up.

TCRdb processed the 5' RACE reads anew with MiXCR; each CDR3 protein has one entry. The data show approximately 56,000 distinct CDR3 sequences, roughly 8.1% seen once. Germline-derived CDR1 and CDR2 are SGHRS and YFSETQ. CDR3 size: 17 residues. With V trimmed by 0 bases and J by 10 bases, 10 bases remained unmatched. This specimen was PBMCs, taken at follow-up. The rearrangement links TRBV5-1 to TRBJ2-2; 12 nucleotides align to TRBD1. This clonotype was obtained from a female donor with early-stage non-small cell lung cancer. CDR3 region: CASSLAPMGQGALELFF. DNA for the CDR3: TGCGCCAGCAGCTTGGCCCCGATGGGACAGGGGGCTTTGGAGCTGTTTTTT.